This T cell receptor (beta chain) emerged from a study of beta chain features in type 1 diabetes. Findings of the study overall: Shortening that was moderate but significant affected the TCRB CDR3s of Type 1 diabetes patients in all four CD4+ subsets.

Expressed TCRB transcripts were sequenced, since all the RNA that had been isolated was reverse transcribed. The assay was immunoSEQ multiplex PCR, and TCRdb's table has in-frame clones only and misses some. Of approximately 170,000 clones in the sample, less than 10% are singletons; the top ten hold approximately 0.54%. The table lists this clone with a few counts. Its antigen remains unknown. The germline CDR1 and CDR2 sequences are KGHSH and LQKENI. The CDR3 is 14 residues long. V was cut by 4 bases and J by 0 bases, with 10 bases left in between. The sequence came from a man in his late teens or twenties with type 1 diabetes. J is TRBJ2-7 and V is TRBV18, with no clear D. Sample: central memory CD4+ T cells from blood. CDR3: CASSLSGFSYEQYF. The CDR3 nucleotides are TGTGCCAGCTCACTTTCCGGGTTCTCCTACGAGCAGTACTTC.